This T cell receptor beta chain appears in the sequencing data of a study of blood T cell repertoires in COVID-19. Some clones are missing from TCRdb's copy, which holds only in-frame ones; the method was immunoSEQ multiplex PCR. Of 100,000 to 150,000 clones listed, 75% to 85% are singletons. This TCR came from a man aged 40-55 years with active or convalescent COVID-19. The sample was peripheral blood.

Here the CDR3 reads CASASTYSNQPQHF. The CDR3 DNA follows: TGTGCCAGTGCGAGTACCTATAGCAATCAGCCCCAGCATTTT. The chain is built from TRBV6-5 and TRBJ1-5; no clear D gene. CDR1 and CDR2 from the germline V gene are MNHEY and SVGAGI. The CDR3 loop spans 14 amino acids. Trimming cost V 9 bases and J 0 bases, with 12 bases left between them.